This T cell receptor beta chain is drawn from a study of early T cells in non-severe SARS-CoV-2 infection. Study information: Alpha and beta chains were unpaired, from unsorted whole-blood bulk RNA.

TCRdb redid the calling of the 5' RACE reads with MiXCR, one entry per CDR3 protein. The table has approximately 81,000 distinct CDR3 sequences, about 14% seen once. This clonotype was found a few times. The TCR originated in an adult who was a healthcare worker with PCR-confirmed SARS-CoV-2 infection or an uninfected control (not recorded which). The sequenced sample consisted of whole blood.

The CDR3 is CASSLGSTSTDTQYF. CDR3 sequence (DNA): TGCGCCAGCAGCTTGGGCAGTACTAGCACAGATACGCAGTATTTT. This chain uses TRBV5-1 with TRBJ2-3; D call uncertain. Trimming stripped 0 bases from V and 0 bases from J, with 8 bases between. CDR1 is SGHRS, CDR2 YFSETQ, per germline. The CDR3 covers 15 residues. The whole variable domain, remainder taken from reference TRBV5-1 and TRBJ2-3, is KAGVTQTPRYLIKTRGQQVTLSCSPISGHRSVSWYQQTPGQGLQFLFEYFSETQRNKGNFPGRFSGRQFSNSRSEMNVSTLELGDSALYLCASSLGSTSTDTQYFGPGTRLTVL.